Presented here are 20 T cell receptor beta chains from one specimen sequenced in a study of T cells in Graves' hyperthyroidism and ophthalmopathy. Researchers took RNA transcripts and amplified the TCR beta CDR3 regions from them. HTBI primers drove first-round RT-PCR of the TCR CDR3. From the multiplex PCR reads, TCRdb called clonotypes with MiXCR, one entry per CDR3 protein. There are about 770,000 distinct CDR3 sequences in the sample; roughly a sixth occur only once, and over 15% lies in the top ten. The sequenced sample consisted of blood. The receptors here all came from a woman in her 50s with Graves' hyperthyroidism that later progressed to Graves' ophthalmopathy.

The chain joins TRBV19 to TRBJ1-5; a possible D gene is TRBD1 (6 bases). The CDR3 is 14 amino acids. V lost 7 bases, J lost 6 bases, and 16 bases lay in between. From germline, CDR1 is LNHDA and CDR2 SQIVND (reference sequence). As DNA, the CDR3 is TGTGCCAGTACCGAGAGGGGGGGAGGTCAGCCCCAGCATTTT. Its translation: CASTERGGGQPQHF.

This clonotype occurred a few times. The rearrangement links TRBV15 to TRBJ1-6; the match to TRBD1 covers 7 bases. The CDR3 has 14 residues. The J segment lost 10 bases and the V segment lost 8 bases, leaving 11 bases of the junction unmatched. Per germline, CDR1 LNHNV and CDR2 YYDKDF (reference sequence). CDR3 DNA sequence: TGTGCCACCCGTCGACAGGGAGATGGATCACCCCTCCACTTT. Its protein is CATRRQGDGSPLHF.

This clonotype was seen repeatedly, ten times or more. The chain combines TRBV7-2 with TRBJ1-1, with D possibly matching TRBD1 (5 bases). V lost 2 bases and J lost 5, with 18 bases in between. This CDR3 is built from 16 residues. Germline V gene data show CDR1 as SGHTA and CDR2 as FQGNSA. CDR3 sequence (DNA): TGTGCCAGCAGCTTAACCTTGGGGGTACCTCAGACTGAAGCTTTCTTT. As protein: CASSLTLGVPQTEAFF.

The chain recombines TRBV12-3 or TRBV12-4 with TRBJ2-7, with 7 bases that match TRBD1. CDR3 length equals 17 residues. V lost 5 bases, J lost 2 bases, and 15 bases stayed unmatched. This chain's CDR3 is CASSPAPVVQGAYEQYF. CDR3 coding DNA: TGTGCCAGCAGTCCCGCCCCGGTCGTGCAGGGGGCCTACGAGCAGTACTTC.

This clonotype was observed at least ten times. The genes are TRBV7-2 and TRBJ2-5; either TRBD1 or TRBD2 may supply D (6 bases each). The CDR3 contains 15 residues. The germline V and J ends were trimmed by 7 bases and 5 bases, with 20 bases remaining between them. In germline, CDR1 is SGHTA, CDR2 FQGNSA. The DNA of the CDR3 is TGTGCCAGCACCTTGCGAGGGGGGATTACGGAGACCCAGTACTTC. It encodes CASTLRGGITETQYF.

The rearrangement links TRBV11-2 to TRBJ1-1; possible D gene TRBD1, 6 bases. V was clipped by 5 bases and J by 4 bases, with 23 bases between them. The germline CDR1 and CDR2 sequences are SGHAT and FQNNGV. The CDR3 length is 17 residues. CDR3: CASSQVGRTDVFTEAFF. CDR3 coding DNA: TGTGCCAGCAGCCAAGTGGGCAGGACAGACGTGTTCACTGAAGCTTTCTTT.

This clonotype was found many times. The chain joins TRBV20-1 to TRBJ2-7, with D tentatively TRBD1 (6 bases). V was pared by 0 bases and J by 0 bases, with 12 bases between. The CDR3 consists of 15 residues. The germline CDR1 and CDR2 sequences are DFQATT and SNEGSKA (reference sequence). The CDR3 reads CSARDRDISSYEQYF. The CDR3 DNA is TGCAGTGCTAGAGATAGGGACATTAGCTCCTACGAGCAGTACTTC.

The genes are TRBV6-1 and TRBJ2-5, with TRBD1 matching 8 bases. The CDR3 spans 14 residues. V shed 1 base and J 6 bases; nucleotides not matched to a gene: 4. Germline CDR1 reads MNHNS; CDR2 reads SASEGT. DNA of the CDR3: TGTGCCAGCAGTGAAGGACAGGGGTTGCAGACCCAGTACTTC. It yields the protein CASSEGQGLQTQYF.

At least ten counts were recorded for this clonotype. One end of the junction varies from germline; a read error may be responsible. The V gene is TRBV4-1, the J gene TRBJ1-5; D gene ambiguous. The CDR3 loop spans 15 amino acids. Germline CDR1 and CDR2: MGHRA and YSYEKL. CDR3 sequence (DNA): TGTGCCAGCAGCCAAGACGGCAGGAGCAATCAGCCCCAGCATTTT. Protein sequence: CASSQDGRSNQPQHF.

This clonotype was seen a handful of times. The V call is TRBV2, the J call TRBJ1-1; tentatively, D is TRBD1 (5 bases). The germline gives CDR1 SNHLY, CDR2 FYNNEI. V shed 6 bases and J shed 6 bases, with 17 bases lying between them. This CDR3 is 14 amino acids long. CDR3 region: CASSVGAGRAEAFF. Here the CDR3 DNA reads TGTGCCAGCAGCGTAGGCGCAGGGAGGGCTGAAGCTTTCTTT.

This clonotype has ten or more counts. The rearrangement uses TRBV11-2 and TRBJ1-2; the match to TRBD1 covers 8 bases. The junction had 8 bases not matched to a gene; V was cut back by 6 bases and J by 5 bases. The CDR3 totals 14 residues. CDR1 and CDR2 from the germline V gene are SGHAT and FQNNGV. This CDR3 is CASSRLDRGYGYTF. CDR3 bases: TGTGCCAGCAGTCGCCTAGACAGGGGATATGGCTACACCTTC. Full variable domain (rest looked up from reference TRBV11-2 and TRBJ1-2): EAGVAQSPRYKIIEKRQSVAFWCNPISGHATLYWYQQILGQGPKLLIQFQNNGVVDDSQLPKDRFSAERLKGVDSTLKIQPAKLEDSAVYLCASSRLDRGYGYTFGSGTRLTVV.

The chain is built from TRBV10-3 and TRBJ2-5; possible D gene TRBD2, 7 bases. This CDR3 has 13 amino acids. The germline V gene has CDR1 ENHRY and CDR2 SYGVKD. The ends were cut back, 8 bases at V and 2 bases at J, with 12 bases in the middle. CDR3 nucleotide sequence: TGTGCCATCCGGGGGGCAGCTCAAGAGACCCAGTACTTC. The encoded protein is CAIRGAAQETQYF.

This clonotype was picked up a small number of times. The chain employs TRBV3-1 and TRBJ1-3; TRBD1 is a possible D gene (6 bases). V was trimmed by 2 bases and J by 1 base, leaving 15 bases between them. Germline V gene data show CDR1 as LGHDT and CDR2 as YNNKEL (reference sequence). This CDR3 is built from 17 residues. CDR3 sequence (DNA): TGTGCCAGCAGCCAAACTTCCGGGGGCCGATCTGGAAACACCATATATTTT. Residues: CASSQTSGGRSGNTIYF.

This clonotype was counted a single time. The chain is built from TRBV4-1 and TRBJ1-5, with 7 positions matching TRBD1. V shed 2 bases and J 5 bases; nucleotides not matched to a gene: 6. Germline V gene lookup returns CDR1 MGHRA and CDR2 YSYEKL. The CDR3 extends over 15 amino acids. CDR3 sequence reads: CASSQTTGFDQPQHF. For the CDR3, the DNA is TGCGCCAGCAGCCAAACGACAGGGTTTGATCAGCCCCAGCATTTT.

This clonotype was counted at least ten times. This sequence joins TRBV7-9 and TRBJ1-1; no firm D call. The CDR3 length is 11 residues. Germline V gene sequence: CDR1 SEHNR, CDR2 FQNEAQ (reference sequence). The ends were cut back, 3 bases at V and 10 bases at J, with 9 bases in the middle. The CDR3 here is CASSFVERAFF. The DNA for the CDR3 is TGTGCCAGCAGCTTCGTAGAACGAGCTTTCTTT.

The chain is built from TRBV24-1 and TRBJ2-5, with TRBD1 as a possible D gene (6 bases). V was shortened by 1 base and J by 5 bases, with 10 bases between the two germline ends. The CDR3 spans 14 residues. Germline V gives CDR1 KGHDR, CDR2 SFDVKD. The DNA for the CDR3 is TGTGCCACCAGTGATTTAAACAGGGTGGAGACCCAGTACTTC. Its protein is CATSDLNRVETQYF.

This clonotype was counted at least ten times. J is TRBJ1-2 and V is TRBV18; D might be TRBD1 (5 bases). The length of the CDR3 is 13 residues. CDR1 is KGHSH and CDR2 is LQKENI in the germline V gene. Trimming shortened V by 3 bases and J by 6 bases, and 11 bases separated the two germline ends. The CDR3 sequence is CASSPEGDHGYTF. The CDR3 DNA sequence: TGTGCCAGCTCACCGGAAGGGGATCATGGCTACACCTTC.

A remark on this clonotype: The junction shows a germline mismatch at one end, possibly a read error. The rearrangement links TRBV4-1 to TRBJ1-1; no definite D call. The CDR3 spans 17 residues. In germline, CDR1 is MGHRA, CDR2 YSYEKL. The CDR3 sequence is CASSQDTASSVNTEAFF. DNA of the CDR3: TGTGCCAGCAGCCAAGATACGGCGTCCAGCGTGAACACTGAAGCTTTCTTT.

V and J are TRBV5-1 and TRBJ1-6; D remains unclear. The CDR3 contains 17 residues. The germline gives CDR1 SGHRS, CDR2 YFSETQ. Trimming pared 3 bases from V and 5 bases from J, leaving 18 bases between. CDR3 coding DNA: TGCGCCAGCAGCTGGCACCCGGAGTACGTTGATAATTCACCCCTCCACTTT. This sequence encodes CASSWHPEYVDNSPLHF.

As regards this clonotype: Germline and junction disagree at one end, which may indicate a read error. The rearrangement joins TRBV27 to TRBJ2-2; the D gene is possibly TRBD2 (5 bases). Germline-derived CDR1 and CDR2 are MNHEY and SMNVEV (reference sequence). This CDR3 is built from 16 residues. In DNA form, the CDR3 reads TGTGCCAGCAGTTTATCGACTGGAGATAACACCGGGGAGCCGTTTTTT. Its protein product is CASSLSTGDNTGEPFF.